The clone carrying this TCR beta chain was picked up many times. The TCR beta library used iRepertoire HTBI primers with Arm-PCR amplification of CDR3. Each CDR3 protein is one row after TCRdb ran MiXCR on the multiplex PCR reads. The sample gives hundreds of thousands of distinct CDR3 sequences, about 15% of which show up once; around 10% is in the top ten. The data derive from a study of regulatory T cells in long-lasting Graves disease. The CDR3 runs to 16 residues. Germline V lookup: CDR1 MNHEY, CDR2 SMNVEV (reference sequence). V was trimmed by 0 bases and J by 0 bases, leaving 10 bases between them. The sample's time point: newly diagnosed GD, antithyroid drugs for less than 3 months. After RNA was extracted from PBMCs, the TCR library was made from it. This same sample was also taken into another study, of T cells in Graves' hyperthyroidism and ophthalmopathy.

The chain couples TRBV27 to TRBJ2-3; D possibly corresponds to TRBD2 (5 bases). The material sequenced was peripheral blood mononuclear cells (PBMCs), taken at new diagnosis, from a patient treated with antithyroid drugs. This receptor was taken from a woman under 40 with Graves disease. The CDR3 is CASSLSPGFSTDTQYF. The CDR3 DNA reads TGTGCCAGCAGTTTATCACCGGGGTTTAGCACAGATACGCAGTATTTT.